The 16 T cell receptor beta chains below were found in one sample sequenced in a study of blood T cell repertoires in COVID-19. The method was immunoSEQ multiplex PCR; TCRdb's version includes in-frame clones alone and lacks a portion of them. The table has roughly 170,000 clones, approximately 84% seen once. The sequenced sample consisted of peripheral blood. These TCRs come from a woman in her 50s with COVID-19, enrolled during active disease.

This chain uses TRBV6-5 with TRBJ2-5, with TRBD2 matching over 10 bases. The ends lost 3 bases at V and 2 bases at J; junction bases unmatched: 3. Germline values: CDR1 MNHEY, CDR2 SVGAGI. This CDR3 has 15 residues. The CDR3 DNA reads TGTGCCAGCAGTTATGTTAGCGGGGGGCAAGAGACCCAGTACTTC. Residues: CASSYVSGGQETQYF.

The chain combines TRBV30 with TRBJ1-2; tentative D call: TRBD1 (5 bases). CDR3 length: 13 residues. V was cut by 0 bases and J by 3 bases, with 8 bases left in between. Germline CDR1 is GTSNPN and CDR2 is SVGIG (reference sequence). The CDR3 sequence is CAWSVGRDYGYTF. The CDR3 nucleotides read TGTGCCTGGAGTGTAGGCAGGGACTATGGCTACACCTTC.

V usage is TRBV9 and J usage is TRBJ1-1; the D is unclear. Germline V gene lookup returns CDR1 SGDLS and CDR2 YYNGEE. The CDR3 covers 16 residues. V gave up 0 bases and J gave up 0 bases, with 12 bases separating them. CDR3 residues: CASSVGAGILNTEAFF. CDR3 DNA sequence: TGTGCCAGCAGCGTAGGCGCAGGCATCCTGAACACTGAAGCTTTCTTT.

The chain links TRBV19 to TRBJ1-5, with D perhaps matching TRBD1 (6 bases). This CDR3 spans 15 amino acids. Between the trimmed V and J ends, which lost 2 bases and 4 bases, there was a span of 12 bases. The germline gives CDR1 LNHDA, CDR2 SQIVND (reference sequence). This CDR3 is CASSIMGQGNQPQHF. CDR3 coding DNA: TGTGCCAGTAGTATAATGGGCCAGGGGAATCAGCCCCAGCATTTT.

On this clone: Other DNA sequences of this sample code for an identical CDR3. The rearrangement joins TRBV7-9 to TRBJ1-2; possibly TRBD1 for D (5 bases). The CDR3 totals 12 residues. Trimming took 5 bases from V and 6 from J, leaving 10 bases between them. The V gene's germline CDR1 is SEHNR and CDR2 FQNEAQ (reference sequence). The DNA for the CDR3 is TGTGCCAGCAGCCCCGGGGGGAATGGCTACACCTTC. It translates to CASSPGGNGYTF.

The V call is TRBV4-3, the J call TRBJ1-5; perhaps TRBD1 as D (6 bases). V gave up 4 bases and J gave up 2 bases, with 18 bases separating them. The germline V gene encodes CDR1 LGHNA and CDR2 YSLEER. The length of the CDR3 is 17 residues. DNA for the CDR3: TGCGCCAGCAGCCGTAACAACAGGGTGGGGGGCAATCAGCCCCAGCATTTT. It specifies CASSRNNRVGGNQPQHF.

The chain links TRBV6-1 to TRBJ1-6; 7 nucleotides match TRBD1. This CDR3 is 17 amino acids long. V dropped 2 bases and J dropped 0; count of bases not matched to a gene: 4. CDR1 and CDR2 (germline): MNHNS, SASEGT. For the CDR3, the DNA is TGTGCCAGCAGTGAAATGACAGGGAGCTCCTATAATTCACCCCTCCACTTT. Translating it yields CASSEMTGSSYNSPLHF.

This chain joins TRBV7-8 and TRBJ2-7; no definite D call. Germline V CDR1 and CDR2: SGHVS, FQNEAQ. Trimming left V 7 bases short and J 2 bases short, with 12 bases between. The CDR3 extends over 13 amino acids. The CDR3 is CASTPRAAYEQYF. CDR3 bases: TGTGCCAGCACCCCCCGTGCAGCCTACGAGCAGTACTTC.

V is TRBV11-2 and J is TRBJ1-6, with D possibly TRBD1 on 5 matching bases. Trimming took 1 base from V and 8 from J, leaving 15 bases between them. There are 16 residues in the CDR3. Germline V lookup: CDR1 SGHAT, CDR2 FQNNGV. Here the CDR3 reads CASSLVSGRVDSPLHF. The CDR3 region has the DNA TGTGCCAGCAGCTTAGTGTCTGGCAGGGTTGATTCACCCCTCCACTTT.

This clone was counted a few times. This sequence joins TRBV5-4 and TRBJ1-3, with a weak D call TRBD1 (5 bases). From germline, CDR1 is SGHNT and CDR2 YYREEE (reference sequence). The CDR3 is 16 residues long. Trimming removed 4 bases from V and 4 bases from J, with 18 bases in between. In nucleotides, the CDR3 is TGTGCCAGCAGCCTACCTGGGCTGGGGGGAGGAAACACCATATATTTT. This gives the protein CASSLPGLGGGNTIYF.

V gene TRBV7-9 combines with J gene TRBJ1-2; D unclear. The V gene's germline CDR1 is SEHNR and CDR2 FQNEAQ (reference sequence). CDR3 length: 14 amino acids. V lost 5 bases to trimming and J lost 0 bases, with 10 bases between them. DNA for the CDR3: TGTGCCAGCAGCGGCCGGGAGACTAACTATGGCTACACCTTC. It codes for CASSGRETNYGYTF.

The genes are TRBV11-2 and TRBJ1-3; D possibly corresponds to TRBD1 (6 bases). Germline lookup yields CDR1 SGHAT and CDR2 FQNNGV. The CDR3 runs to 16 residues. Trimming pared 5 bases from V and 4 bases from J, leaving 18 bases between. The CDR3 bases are TGTGCCAGCAGCCCAGTACAGGGAGAACGCGGAAACACCATATATTTT. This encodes CASSPVQGERGNTIYF.

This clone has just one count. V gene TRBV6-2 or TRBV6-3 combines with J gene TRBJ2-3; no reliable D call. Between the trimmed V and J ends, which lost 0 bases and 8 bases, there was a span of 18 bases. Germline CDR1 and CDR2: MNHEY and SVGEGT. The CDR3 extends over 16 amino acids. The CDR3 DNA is TGTGCCAGCAGTTACTCGAGAGCCATCCCCCCGGTTACGCAGTATTTT. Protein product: CASSYSRAIPPVTQYF.

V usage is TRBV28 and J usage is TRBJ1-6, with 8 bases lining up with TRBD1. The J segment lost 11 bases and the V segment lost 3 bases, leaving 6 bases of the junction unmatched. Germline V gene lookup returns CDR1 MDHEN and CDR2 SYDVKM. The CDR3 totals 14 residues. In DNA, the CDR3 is TGTGCCAGCAGTTTCGGGACAGGAAGCCCACCCCTCCACTTT. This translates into CASSFGTGSPPLHF.

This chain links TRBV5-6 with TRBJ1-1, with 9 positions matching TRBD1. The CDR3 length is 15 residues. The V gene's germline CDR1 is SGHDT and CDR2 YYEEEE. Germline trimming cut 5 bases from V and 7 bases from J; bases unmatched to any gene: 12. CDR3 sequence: CASRSVGTGSFEAFF. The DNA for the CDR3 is TGTGCCAGCAGGAGCGTAGGGACAGGGTCCTTTGAAGCTTTCTTT.

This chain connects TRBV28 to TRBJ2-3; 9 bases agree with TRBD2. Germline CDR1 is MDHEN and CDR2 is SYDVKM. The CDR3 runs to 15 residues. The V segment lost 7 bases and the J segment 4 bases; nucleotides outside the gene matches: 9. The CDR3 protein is CASTPQRGAPDTQYF. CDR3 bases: TGTGCCAGCACCCCCCAGCGGGGGGCCCCAGATACGCAGTATTTT.